These 29 T cell receptor beta chains share one sample of origin, sequenced in a study of shared clonotypes between healthy human individuals (dated by TCRdb to the early 2020s). The library relied on the immunoSEQ multiplex PCR assay. TCRdb limited this immuneACCESS table to in-frame rearrangements with V and J called. A share of clones is missing; checked studies link under half to unresolved V genes, and the rest is unexplained. This sample gives about 2 million clones in total; roughly 94% of them show up just once. Jointly, the top ten make up 0.13% of the sample. Sequencing was performed on naive CD4+ T cells sorted from blood. The sample's cell subset or site label, in plain terms: CD45RA+ positively selected. Receptor source: a man younger than 30 in good health.

The chain couples TRBV7-8 to TRBJ1-1; the D is unclear. In germline, CDR1 is SGHVS, CDR2 FQNEAQ. The CDR3 contains 12 residues. V lost 5 bases and J 4 bases, leaving 8 bases between the germline ends. CDR3 bases: TGTGCCAGCAGCCTCGGGCCCACTGAAGCTTTCTTT. Translating it yields CASSLGPTEAFF.

The chain employs TRBV4-3 and TRBJ2-7; D gene unclear. Germline values: CDR1 LGHNA, CDR2 YSLEER. The V gene lost 0 bases and the J gene lost 5 bases, with 14 bases spanning the gap. This CDR3 is built from 15 residues. DNA for the CDR3: TGCGCCAGCAGCCAAGAGGGCGACCCTGGGCACGAGCAGTACTTC. Translation: CASSQEGDPGHEQYF.

The rearrangement uses TRBV11-2 and TRBJ2-5; tentative D call: TRBD2 (5 bases). Per germline, CDR1 SGHAT and CDR2 FQNNGV. Deletions cut 1 base from V and 9 bases from J, with 15 bases between. The CDR3 length is 14 residues. CDR3 coding DNA: TGTGCCAGCAGCTTAGTTGTCGGGATTTGGGCCCAGTACTTC. Translating gives CASSLVVGIWAQYF.

In DNA form, the CDR3 reads TGCGCCAGCAGACCCGACAGGGTGCGGGGCTACACCTTC. It specifies CASRPDRVRGYTF. The V gene is TRBV10-2, the J gene TRBJ1-2; 7 nucleotides line up with TRBD1. Trimming at V came to 6 bases and at J to 8 bases, leaving 9 bases not matched to a gene. This CDR3 region has 13 residues. The germline V gene encodes CDR1 WSHSY and CDR2 SAAADI.

This clone was detected only a few times. The V and J genes are TRBV9 and TRBJ1-2; D is uncertain. Trimming pared 0 bases from V and 2 bases from J, leaving 8 bases between. CDR1 and CDR2 (germline): SGDLS, YYNGEE. This CDR3 has 14 residues. CDR3 loop: CASSVGPENYGYTF. As DNA, the CDR3 is TGTGCCAGCAGCGTAGGCCCCGAGAACTATGGCTACACCTTC.

This chain connects TRBV7-9 to TRBJ1-5; TRBD1 is a possible D gene (6 bases). Per the germline V gene, CDR1 is SEHNR and CDR2 is FQNEAQ (reference sequence). CDR3 length: 18 amino acids. V shed 1 base and J shed 6 bases, with 22 bases lying between them. The CDR3 protein is CASSLVVRGGSGCQPQHF. CDR3 sequence (DNA): TGTGCCAGCAGCTTAGTGGTAAGGGGGGGCTCCGGTTGTCAGCCCCAGCATTTT.

This chain links TRBV2 with TRBJ2-6, with D possibly matching TRBD1 (6 bases). The CDR3 runs 15 residues. V shed 6 bases and J shed 2 bases, with 11 bases lying between them. The germline gives CDR1 SNHLY, CDR2 FYNNEI. The CDR3, as DNA: TGTGCCAGCAGGGCAGGGGACACTGGGGCCAACGTCCTGACTTTC. The encoded protein is CASRAGDTGANVLTF.

As concerns this clone: One end of the junction is discordant with germline, which a read error may explain. The chain carries TRBV6-1 and TRBJ2-7; 8 bases are a match to TRBD1. CDR1 is MNHNS and CDR2 is SASEGT in the germline V gene. The CDR3 sequence is 13 residues long. The CDR3 coding sequence is TGTGCCAGCAGTGAAGCGTCTTACAGGGGGGCCCGTTTC. It yields the protein CASSEASYRGARF.

Only one count was recorded for this clone. The chain has TRBV30 and TRBJ1-1; D is perhaps TRBD1 (6 bases). The length of the CDR3 is 13 residues. Per germline, CDR1 GTSNPN and CDR2 SVGIG (reference sequence). Trimming removed 5 bases at V and 7 bases at J, with 17 bases between. CDR3 region: CAWSPEGGDEAFF. The CDR3 nucleotides are TGTGCCTGGTCGCCCGAGGGGGGCGATGAAGCTTTCTTT.

This clone was seen a single time. The CDR3 spells CASSQGTGANVLTF. The DNA of the CDR3 is TGTGCCAGCAGCCAGGGAACCGGGGCCAACGTCCTGACTTTC. The V and J genes are TRBV28 and TRBJ2-6, with D tentatively TRBD1 (5 bases). Trimming removed 6 bases at V and 4 bases at J, with 10 bases between. The germline V gene encodes CDR1 MDHEN and CDR2 SYDVKM. There are 14 residues in the CDR3.

This clone appeared a single time. This rearrangement joins TRBV6-5 to TRBJ2-5; D perhaps matches TRBD1 (6 bases). Trimming removed 4 bases from V and 5 bases from J, with 11 bases in between. The germline V gene encodes CDR1 MNHEY and CDR2 SVGAGI. The CDR3 has 13 residues. In nucleotides, the CDR3 is TGTGCCAGCAGTTCCGGGACATGGGAGACCCAGTACTTC. As protein: CASSSGTWETQYF.

The DNA for the CDR3 is TGTGCCAGCAGCCGCGGAGCGGACTACAATGAGCAGTTCTTC. Translated: CASSRGADYNEQFF. The chain is built from TRBV7-2 and TRBJ2-1, with TRBD2 as a possible D gene (5 bases). Germline CDR1 and CDR2: SGHTA and FQGNSA. Deletions cut 5 bases from V and 3 bases from J, with 11 bases between. This CDR3 region has 14 residues.

The genes are TRBV27 and TRBJ2-7; 7 nucleotides match TRBD1. With 4 bases clipped from V and 2 bases from J, the junction kept 5 bases outside the gene matches. The V gene's germline CDR1 is MNHEY and CDR2 SMNVEV (reference sequence). The CDR3 extends over 14 amino acids. In DNA, the CDR3 is TGTGCCAGCAGTTACAACAGGGGAACCTACGAGCAGTACTTC. This encodes CASSYNRGTYEQYF.

The V and J genes are TRBV5-8 and TRBJ2-3; D ambiguous. This CDR3 region has 14 residues. Germline V gene lookup returns CDR1 SGHTS and CDR2 YDEGEE. V was clipped by 0 bases and J by 5 bases, with 10 bases between them. CDR3 in amino acids: CASSLGAELDTQYF. CDR3 coding DNA: TGTGCCAGCAGCTTGGGGGCGGAGTTAGATACGCAGTATTTT.

The V call is TRBV11-3, the J call TRBJ2-3; no firm D call. V was shortened by 1 base and J by 0 bases, with 8 bases between the two germline ends. The germline V gene has CDR1 SGHNT and CDR2 YENEEA. The CDR3 runs to 15 residues. The CDR3 sequence is CASSLGSLSTDTQYF. The CDR3 nucleotides read TGTGCCAGCAGCTTAGGAAGTCTAAGCACAGATACGCAGTATTTT.

The rearrangement uses TRBV10-2 and TRBJ1-5; a weak D match, TRBD1 (6 bases). Deletions cut 6 bases from V and 4 bases from J, with 19 bases between. The CDR3 length is 16 residues. The V gene's germline CDR1 is WSHSY and CDR2 SAAADI. The CDR3: CASSEGSGGPNQPQHF. Here the CDR3 DNA reads TGCGCCAGCAGCGAAGGGTCGGGGGGCCCGAATCAGCCCCAGCATTTT.

On this clone: This specimen includes other DNA sequences encoding the same CDR3. The V gene is TRBV18, the J gene TRBJ2-7; D could derive from TRBD1 or TRBD2 (5 bases each). CDR3 size: 14 residues. V was cut by 6 bases and J by 0 bases, with 12 bases left in between. CDR1 is KGHSH and CDR2 is LQKENI in the germline V gene. CDR3 amino acids: CASSPAGSSYEQYF. Here the CDR3 DNA reads TGTGCCAGCTCGCCGGCAGGGAGCTCCTACGAGCAGTACTTC.

CDR3: CASSQDSRSSYEQYF. The CDR3 coding sequence is TGCGCCAGCAGCCAAGATTCCAGGAGCTCCTACGAGCAGTACTTC. J is TRBJ2-7 and V is TRBV4-3; D unresolved. Trimming removed 0 bases from V and 0 bases from J, with 9 bases in between. Germline CDR1 reads LGHNA; CDR2 reads YSLEER. The CDR3 is 15 amino acids.

The gene calls are TRBV6-6 and TRBJ2-7; TRBD1 aligns across 11 bases. V was clipped by 2 bases and J by 5 bases; unmatched bases: 2. CDR1 and CDR2 (germline): MNHNY, SVGAGI (reference sequence). The CDR3 has 14 residues. The CDR3 sequence is CASSYGQGAHEQYF. CDR3 in DNA: TGTGCCAGCAGTTACGGACAGGGGGCCCACGAGCAGTACTTC.

The genes are TRBV5-1 and TRBJ2-5, with TRBD1 identical over 8 bases. The CDR3 loop spans 16 amino acids. V gave up 1 base and J gave up 2 bases; unmatched junction bases: 7. The germline CDR1 and CDR2 sequences are SGHRS and YFSETQ. CDR3 in DNA: TGCGCCAGCAGCTTGCCACAGGGGGTACCTCAAGAGACCCAGTACTTC. Its translation is CASSLPQGVPQETQYF.

As for this clone: Other nucleotide sequences in the sample specify the same CDR3. This chain links TRBV7-9 with TRBJ1-3, with D unclear. V was clipped by 0 bases and J by 1 base, with 4 bases between them. The CDR3 sequence is 14 residues long. Germline assignment: CDR1 SEHNR and CDR2 FQNEAQ (reference sequence). The CDR3 DNA reads as TGTGCCAGCAGCTTAGCGGTGTCTGGAAACACCATATATTTT. Residues: CASSLAVSGNTIYF. Full variable domain (rest looked up from reference TRBV7-9 and TRBJ1-3): DTGVSQNPRHKITKRGQNVTFRCDPISEHNRLYWYRQTLGQGPEFLTYFQNEAQLEKSRLLSDRFSAERPKGSFSTLEIQRTEQGDSAMYLCASSLAVSGNTIYFGEGSWLTVV.

V is TRBV28 and J is TRBJ1-2, with 10 bases identical to TRBD1. The CDR3 totals 15 residues. With V trimmed by 5 bases and J by 6 bases, 9 bases remained unmatched. In germline, CDR1 is MDHEN, CDR2 SYDVKM. In DNA form, the CDR3 reads TGTGCCAGCAGTGCTCAGAGTGACAGGGGGCATGGCTACACCTTC. Encoded protein: CASSAQSDRGHGYTF.

The chain employs TRBV2 and TRBJ2-7; possibly TRBD1 or TRBD2 for D (5 bases each). The CDR3 totals 14 residues. Germline-derived CDR1 and CDR2 are SNHLY and FYNNEI. V was pared by 10 bases and J by 0 bases, with 16 bases between. The CDR3 here is CATGRDGSSYEQYF. CDR3 DNA sequence: TGTGCCACCGGCCGGGACGGATCCTCCTACGAGCAGTACTTC.

The rearrangement joins TRBV2 to TRBJ2-3; D is possibly TRBD2 (5 bases). The CDR3 runs to 15 residues. Germline CDR1 is SNHLY and CDR2 is FYNNEI. V lost 5 bases to trimming and J lost 0 bases, with 12 bases between them. The CDR3 bases are TGTGCCAGCAGTCTCCACCCGGGAAGCACAGATACGCAGTATTTT. It translates to CASSLHPGSTDTQYF.

This chain uses TRBV10-3 with TRBJ1-5, with D unresolved. CDR3 size: 16 residues. Germline CDR1 and CDR2: ENHRY and SYGVKD. The germline V and J ends were trimmed by 3 bases and 0 bases, with 12 bases remaining between them. This CDR3 is CAISEGVLYSNQPQHF. The CDR3 DNA reads as TGTGCCATCAGTGAAGGAGTTCTATATAGCAATCAGCCCCAGCATTTT.

This clone came up once. The gene calls are TRBV10-3 and TRBJ2-5, with D tentatively TRBD2 (6 bases). The CDR3 is 15 residues long. Germline-derived CDR1 and CDR2 are ENHRY and SYGVKD. V dropped 4 bases and J dropped 2 bases, with 14 bases sitting between them. This CDR3 is CAISGAGTAQETQYF. CDR3 bases: TGTGCCATCAGTGGCGCGGGAACCGCACAAGAGACCCAGTACTTC.

This clone was counted a single time. The CDR3, as DNA: TGTGCCAGCAGCTTAGCGCGACCGGGGGGATCCTACAATGAGCAGTTCTTC. It yields the protein CASSLARPGGSYNEQFF. The gene calls are TRBV7-9 and TRBJ2-1; 7 nucleotides agree with TRBD2. Germline values: CDR1 SEHNR, CDR2 FQNEAQ (reference sequence). V lost 0 bases, J lost 1 base, and 6 bases stayed unmatched. The CDR3 runs to 17 residues.

The chain uses TRBV6-5 and TRBJ1-6, with D uncertain. Between the trimmed V and J ends, which lost 0 bases and 4 bases, there was a span of 10 bases. The CDR3 runs 16 residues. Germline V lookup: CDR1 MNHEY, CDR2 SVGAGI. CDR3 sequence reads: CASSYSRLKYNSPLHF. The CDR3 DNA reads TGTGCCAGCAGTTACTCGAGGCTCAAGTATAATTCACCCCTCCACTTT.

The chain has TRBV4-3 and TRBJ2-7, with 14 nucleotides matching TRBD2. The CDR3 has 16 residues. Per the germline V gene, CDR1 is LGHNA and CDR2 is YSLEER. V trimming: 5 bases; J trimming: 3 bases; junction bases outside the gene matches: 6. Written as DNA, the CDR3 is TGCGCCAGCAGCGAAGGACTAGCGGGAGGCGGCTACGAGCAGTACTTC. Its protein product is CASSEGLAGGGYEQYF.